This TCR beta chain is from a study of blood T cells in healthy people across ages. Overall study findings and caveats: Roughly linear age-related decline in beta diversity appeared, significant by age approximately 41.

About this clonotype: Its target is not known.

The germline gives CDR1 SGHRS, CDR2 YFSETQ. The CDR3 has 15 residues. Trimming at V came to 4 bases and at J to 6 bases, leaving 8 bases not matched to a gene. Then a second PCR, running roughly 6 to 11 cycles, was carried out with a sample-barcoded 5' primer and a J-beta primer mix. The template-switch adaptor, which had 12 random nucleotides, put a tag on each cDNA molecule. Researchers report that each sample yielded at least 3 million CDR3-containing paired-end reads. Using its own MiXCR run on the 5' RACE reads, TCRdb lists one record per CDR3 protein. The sample lists around 900,000 distinct CDR3 sequences, 29% seen once, with 17% in the top ten.

The sequenced sample consisted of blood. V usage is TRBV5-1 and J usage is TRBJ2-1, with TRBD1 identical over 9 bases. The TCR originated in a woman older than 75 in good health. In nucleotides, the CDR3 is TGCGCCAGCAGCCCTCGACAGGGGGTGCGCAATGAGCAGTTCTTC. Encoded protein: CASSPRQGVRNEQFF.